The clone carrying this T cell receptor (beta chain) has only a few counts. The sample comes from a study of blood T cells in healthy people across ages. For the second PCR, which ran for about 7 to 11 cycles, a sample-barcoded 5' primer and a J-beta primer mix were used. Each CDR3 protein is one row after TCRdb ran MiXCR on the 5' RACE reads. The table has about 1.4 million distinct CDR3 sequences, roughly 59% seen once. The CDR3 totals 17 residues. CDR1 is MGHRA, CDR2 YSYEKL, per germline. V was pared by 1 base and J by 0 bases, with 5 bases of the junction left unmatched. Per-sample PBMC isolation yielded at least 6 million cells.

The V gene is TRBV4-1, the J gene TRBJ2-3; 9 bases are a match to TRBD2. Sequenced sample: blood. This TCR came from a man younger than 30 in good health. Written as DNA, the CDR3 is TGCGCCAGCAGCCAAGGAGCGGGAGGACTTAGCACAGATACGCAGTATTTT. This gives the protein CASSQGAGGLSTDTQYF.